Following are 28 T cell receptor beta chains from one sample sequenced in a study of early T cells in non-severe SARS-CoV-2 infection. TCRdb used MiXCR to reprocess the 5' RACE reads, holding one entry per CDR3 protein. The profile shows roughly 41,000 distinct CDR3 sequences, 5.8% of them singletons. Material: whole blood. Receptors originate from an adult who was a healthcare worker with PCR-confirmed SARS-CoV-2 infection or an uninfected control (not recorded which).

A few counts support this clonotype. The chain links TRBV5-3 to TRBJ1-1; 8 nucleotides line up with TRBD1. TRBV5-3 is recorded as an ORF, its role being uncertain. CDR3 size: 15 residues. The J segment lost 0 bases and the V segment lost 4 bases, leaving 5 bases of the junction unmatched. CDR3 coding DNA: TGTGCCAGAAGCACCCGGGACAGGATGAACACTGAAGCTTTCTTT. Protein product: CARSTRDRMNTEAFF.

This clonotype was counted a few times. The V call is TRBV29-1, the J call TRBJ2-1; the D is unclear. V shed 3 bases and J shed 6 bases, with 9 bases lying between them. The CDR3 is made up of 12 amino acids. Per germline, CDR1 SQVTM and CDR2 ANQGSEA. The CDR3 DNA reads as TGCAGCGTTGAGGGATTACTCAATGAGCAGTTCTTC. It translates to CSVEGLLNEQFF.

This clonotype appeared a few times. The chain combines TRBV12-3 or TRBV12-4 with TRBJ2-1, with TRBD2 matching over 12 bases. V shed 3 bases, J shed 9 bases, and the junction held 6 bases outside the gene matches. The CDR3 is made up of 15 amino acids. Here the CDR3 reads CASSFPTSGSGEQFF. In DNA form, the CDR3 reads TGTGCCAGCAGTTTCCCGACTAGCGGGAGTGGTGAGCAGTTCTTC.

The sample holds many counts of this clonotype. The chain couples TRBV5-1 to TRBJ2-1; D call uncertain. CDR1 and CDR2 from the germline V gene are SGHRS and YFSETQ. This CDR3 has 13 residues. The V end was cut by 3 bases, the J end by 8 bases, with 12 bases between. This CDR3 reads CASSYIPDDEQFF. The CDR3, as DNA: TGCGCCAGCAGCTACATACCGGACGATGAGCAGTTCTTC.

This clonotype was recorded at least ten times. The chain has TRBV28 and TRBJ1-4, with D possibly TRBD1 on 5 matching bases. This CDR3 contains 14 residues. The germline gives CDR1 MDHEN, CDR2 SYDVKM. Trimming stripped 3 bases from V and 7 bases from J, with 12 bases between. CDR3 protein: CASSLRRGGEKLFF. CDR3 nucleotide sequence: TGTGCCAGCAGTTTGAGGAGGGGAGGTGAAAAACTGTTTTTT.

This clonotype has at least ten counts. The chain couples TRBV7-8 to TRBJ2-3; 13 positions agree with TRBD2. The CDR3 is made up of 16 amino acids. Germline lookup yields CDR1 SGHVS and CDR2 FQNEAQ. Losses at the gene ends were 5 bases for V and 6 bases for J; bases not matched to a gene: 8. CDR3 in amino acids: CASSPVTSGRLDTQYF. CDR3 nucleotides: TGTGCCAGCAGCCCCGTGACTAGCGGGAGGTTGGATACGCAGTATTTT.

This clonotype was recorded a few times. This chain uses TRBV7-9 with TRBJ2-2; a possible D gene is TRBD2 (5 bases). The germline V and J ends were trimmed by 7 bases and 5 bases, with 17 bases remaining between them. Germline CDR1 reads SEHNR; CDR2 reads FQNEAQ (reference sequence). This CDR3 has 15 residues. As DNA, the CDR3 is TGTGCCAGCATCCCCAGCGGCCTACAGACCGGGGAGCTGTTTTTT. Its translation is CASIPSGLQTGELFF.

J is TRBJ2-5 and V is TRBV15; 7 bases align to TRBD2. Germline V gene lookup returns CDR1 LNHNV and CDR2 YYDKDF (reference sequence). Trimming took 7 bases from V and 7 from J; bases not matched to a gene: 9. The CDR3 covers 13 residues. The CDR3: CATMGGGRMTQYF. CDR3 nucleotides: TGTGCCACCATGGGGGGAGGGCGGATGACCCAGTACTTC.

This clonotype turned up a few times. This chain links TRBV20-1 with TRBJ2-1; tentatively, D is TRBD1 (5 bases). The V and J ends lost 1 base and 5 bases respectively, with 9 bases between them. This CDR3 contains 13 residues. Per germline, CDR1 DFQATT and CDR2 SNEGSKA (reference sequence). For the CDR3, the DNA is TGCAGTGCTAGAGGGACACCCAACAATGAGCAGTTCTTC. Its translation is CSARGTPNNEQFF.

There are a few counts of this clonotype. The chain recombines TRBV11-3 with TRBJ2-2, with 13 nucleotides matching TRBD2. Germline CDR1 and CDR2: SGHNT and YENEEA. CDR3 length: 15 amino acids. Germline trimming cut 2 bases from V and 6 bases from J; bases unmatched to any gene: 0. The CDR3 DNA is TGTGCCAGCAGCTTAACTAGCGGGAGGGCCGGGGAGCTGTTTTTT. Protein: CASSLTSGRAGELFF.

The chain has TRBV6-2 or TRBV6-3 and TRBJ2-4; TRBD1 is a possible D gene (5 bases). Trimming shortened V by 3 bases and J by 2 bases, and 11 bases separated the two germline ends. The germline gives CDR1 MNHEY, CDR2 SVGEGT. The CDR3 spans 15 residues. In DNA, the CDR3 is TGTGCCAGCAGTTATTCCGCAGGGACCAAAAACATTCAGTACTTC. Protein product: CASSYSAGTKNIQYF.

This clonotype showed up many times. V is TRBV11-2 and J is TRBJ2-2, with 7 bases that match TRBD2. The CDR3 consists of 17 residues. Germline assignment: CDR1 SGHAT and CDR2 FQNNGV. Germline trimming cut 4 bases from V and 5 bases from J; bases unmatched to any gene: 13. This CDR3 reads CASSSHKGGMSTGELFF. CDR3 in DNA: TGTGCCAGCAGCTCGCACAAGGGAGGGATGAGTACCGGGGAGCTGTTTTTT.

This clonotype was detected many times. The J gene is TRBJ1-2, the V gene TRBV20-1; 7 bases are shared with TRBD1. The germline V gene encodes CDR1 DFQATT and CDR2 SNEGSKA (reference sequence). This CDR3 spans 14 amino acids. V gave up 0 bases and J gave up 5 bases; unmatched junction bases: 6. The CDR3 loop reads CSARDPGTAYGYTF. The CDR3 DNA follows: TGCAGTGCTAGAGATCCCGGGACAGCATATGGCTACACCTTC.

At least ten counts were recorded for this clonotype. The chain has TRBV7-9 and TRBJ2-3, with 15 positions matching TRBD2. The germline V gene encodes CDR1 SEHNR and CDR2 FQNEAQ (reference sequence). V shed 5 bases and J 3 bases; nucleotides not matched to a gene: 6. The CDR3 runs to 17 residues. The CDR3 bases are TGTGCCAGCAGCCGGACTAGCGGGGGGGCCGGGACAGATACGCAGTATTTT. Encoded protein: CASSRTSGGAGTDTQYF. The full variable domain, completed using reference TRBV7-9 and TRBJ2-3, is DTGVSQNPRHKITKRGQNVTFRCDPISEHNRLYWYRQTLGQGPEFLTYFQNEAQLEKSRLLSDRFSAERPKGSFSTLEIQRTEQGDSAMYLCASSRTSGGAGTDTQYFGPGTRLTVL.

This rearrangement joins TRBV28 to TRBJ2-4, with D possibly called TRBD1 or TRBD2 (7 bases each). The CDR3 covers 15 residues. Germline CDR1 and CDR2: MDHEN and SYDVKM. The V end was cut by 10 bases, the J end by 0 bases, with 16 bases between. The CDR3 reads CAISQGGLAKNIQYF. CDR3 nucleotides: TGTGCCATCTCCCAGGGGGGGCTAGCCAAAAACATTCAGTACTTC.

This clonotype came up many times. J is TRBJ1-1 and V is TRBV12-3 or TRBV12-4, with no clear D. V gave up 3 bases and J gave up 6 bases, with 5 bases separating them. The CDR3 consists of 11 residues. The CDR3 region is CASSFLSEAFF. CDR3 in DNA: TGTGCCAGCAGTTTCCTTTCTGAAGCTTTCTTT.

CDR3 sequence (DNA): TGTGCCACCAGTCGAAGGTATGTAGCGGGAGGTACGTTTGAGCAGTTCTTC. Its protein product is CATSRRYVAGGTFEQFF. The chain employs TRBV24-1 and TRBJ2-1; 10 bases are shared with TRBD2. The CDR3 covers 17 residues. The V gene end was trimmed by 6 bases and the J gene end by 9 bases; junction bases not matched to a gene: 16. Germline loops: CDR1 KGHDR, CDR2 SFDVKD.

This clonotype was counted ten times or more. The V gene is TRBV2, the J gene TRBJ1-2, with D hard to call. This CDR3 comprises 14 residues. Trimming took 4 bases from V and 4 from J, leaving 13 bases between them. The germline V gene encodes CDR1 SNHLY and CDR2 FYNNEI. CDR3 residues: CASSVRLWAYGYTF. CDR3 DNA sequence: TGTGCCAGCAGTGTCAGGCTTTGGGCCTATGGCTACACCTTC. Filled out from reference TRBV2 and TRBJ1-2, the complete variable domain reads EPEVTQTPSHQVTQMGQEVILRCVPISNHLYFYWYRQILGQKVEFLVSFYNNEISEKSEIFDDQFSVERPDGSNFTLKIRSTKLEDSAMYFCASSVRLWAYGYTFGSGTRLTVV.

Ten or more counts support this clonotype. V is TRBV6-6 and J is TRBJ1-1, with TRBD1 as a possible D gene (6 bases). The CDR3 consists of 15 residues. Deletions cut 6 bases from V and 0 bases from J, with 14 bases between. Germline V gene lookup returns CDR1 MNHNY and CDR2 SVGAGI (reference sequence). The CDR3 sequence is CASSPFGQMNTEAFF. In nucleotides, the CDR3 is TGTGCCAGCAGCCCCTTTGGACAGATGAACACTGAAGCTTTCTTT.

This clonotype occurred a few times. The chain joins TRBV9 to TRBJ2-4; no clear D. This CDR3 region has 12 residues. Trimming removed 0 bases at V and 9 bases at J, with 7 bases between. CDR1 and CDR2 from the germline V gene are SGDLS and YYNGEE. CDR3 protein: CASSVDGSIQYF. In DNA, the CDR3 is TGTGCCAGCAGCGTAGACGGTTCCATTCAGTACTTC.

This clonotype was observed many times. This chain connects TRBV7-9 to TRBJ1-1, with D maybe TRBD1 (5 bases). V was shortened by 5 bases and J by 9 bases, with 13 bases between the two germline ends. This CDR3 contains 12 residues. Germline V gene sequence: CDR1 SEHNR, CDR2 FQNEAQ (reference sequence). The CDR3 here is CASSPQQEKAFF. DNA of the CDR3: TGTGCCAGCAGCCCCCAACAGGAAAAAGCTTTCTTT.

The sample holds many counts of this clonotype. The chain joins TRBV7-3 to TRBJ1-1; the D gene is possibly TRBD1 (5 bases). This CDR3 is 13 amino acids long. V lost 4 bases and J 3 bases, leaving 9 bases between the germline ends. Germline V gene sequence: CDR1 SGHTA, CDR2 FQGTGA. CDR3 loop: CASSSRADTEAFF. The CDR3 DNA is TGTGCCAGCAGCTCCAGGGCGGACACTGAAGCTTTCTTT.

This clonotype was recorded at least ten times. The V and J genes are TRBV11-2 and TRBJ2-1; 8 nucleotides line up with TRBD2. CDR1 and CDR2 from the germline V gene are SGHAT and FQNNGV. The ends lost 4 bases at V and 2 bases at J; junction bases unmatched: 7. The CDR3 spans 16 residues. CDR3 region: CASSSLAGPTYNEQFF. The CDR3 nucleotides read TGTGCCAGCAGCTCGTTAGCGGGGCCCACCTACAATGAGCAGTTCTTC.

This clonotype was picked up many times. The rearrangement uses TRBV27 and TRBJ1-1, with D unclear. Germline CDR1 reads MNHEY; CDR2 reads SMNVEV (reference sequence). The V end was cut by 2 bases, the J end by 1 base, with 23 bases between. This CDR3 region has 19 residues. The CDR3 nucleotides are TGTGCCAGCAGTTTAGATATAAAGGCGGCAGGAGGAAAGAACACTGAAGCTTTCTTT. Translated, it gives CASSLDIKAAGGKNTEAFF.

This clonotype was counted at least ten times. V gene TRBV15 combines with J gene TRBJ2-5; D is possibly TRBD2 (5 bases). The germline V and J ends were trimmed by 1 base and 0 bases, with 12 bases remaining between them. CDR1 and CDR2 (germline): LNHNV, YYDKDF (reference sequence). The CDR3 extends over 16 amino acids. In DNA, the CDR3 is TGTGCCACCAGCAGAGGAGGGTCATTGTACCAAGAGACCCAGTACTTC. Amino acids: CATSRGGSLYQETQYF. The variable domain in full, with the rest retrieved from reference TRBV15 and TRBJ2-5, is DAMVIQNPRYQVTQFGKPVTLSCSQTLNHNVMYWYQQKSSQAPKLLFHYYDKDFNNEADTPDNFQSRRPNTSFCFLDIRSPGLGDTAMYLCATSRGGSLYQETQYFGPGTRLLVL.

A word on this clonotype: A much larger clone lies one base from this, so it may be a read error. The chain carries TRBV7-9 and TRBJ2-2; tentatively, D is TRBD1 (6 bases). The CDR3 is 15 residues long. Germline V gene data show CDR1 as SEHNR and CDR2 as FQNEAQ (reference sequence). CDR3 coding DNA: TGTGCCAGCAGTTCAGGGGCGACGAACGCCGGGGAGCTGTTTTTT. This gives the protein CASSSGATNAGELFF.

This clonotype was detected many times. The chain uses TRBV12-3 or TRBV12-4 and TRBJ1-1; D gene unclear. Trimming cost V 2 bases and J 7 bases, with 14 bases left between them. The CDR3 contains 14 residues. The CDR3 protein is CASSLSGGVSEAFF. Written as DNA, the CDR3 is TGTGCCAGCAGTTTAAGCGGTGGGGTCAGTGAAGCTTTCTTT.

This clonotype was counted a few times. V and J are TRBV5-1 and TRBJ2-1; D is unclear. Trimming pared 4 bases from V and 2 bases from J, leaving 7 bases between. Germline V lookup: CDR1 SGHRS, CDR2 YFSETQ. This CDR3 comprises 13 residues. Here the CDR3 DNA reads TGCGCCAGCAGCAGCGCGCCCTACAATGAGCAGTTCTTC. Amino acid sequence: CASSSAPYNEQFF.